Presented here are 22 T cell receptor beta chains from one specimen sequenced in a study of T cell repertoires in cytomegalovirus infection. TCRdb fed the reads into MiXCR, producing one record per CDR3 protein. Of about 260,000 distinct CDR3 sequences in the sample, about an eighth were seen once. Sample: PBMCs. The source of these receptors is a human donor in good health (CMV status not recorded). Some clones in this sample may be carry-over from other donors' samples.

This clonotype was counted only a few times. The gene calls are TRBV20-1 and TRBJ2-1, with D tentatively TRBD2 (5 bases). The germline V gene encodes CDR1 DFQATT and CDR2 SNEGSKA (reference sequence). The CDR3 has 10 residues. The V gene lost 2 bases and the J gene lost 15 bases, with 11 bases spanning the gap. CDR3 sequence: CSARPKSGFF. CDR3 coding DNA: TGCAGTGCTAGACCCAAGAGCGGGTTCTTC.

This clonotype came up many times. The CDR3: CASSLTGTGISYEQYF. The DNA for the CDR3 is TGTGCCAGCAGCTTAACCGGGACAGGGATCTCCTACGAGCAGTACTTC. V is TRBV7-2 and J is TRBJ2-7; 9 bases map to TRBD1. The germline V gene has CDR1 SGHTA and CDR2 FQGNSA. The V segment lost 2 bases and the J segment 0 bases; nucleotides outside the gene matches: 5. CDR3 length: 16 amino acids.

This clonotype was recorded at least ten times. The rearrangement uses TRBV18 and TRBJ2-2; D uncertain. Trimming left V 2 bases short and J 0 bases short, with 10 bases between. The CDR3 consists of 16 residues. In germline, CDR1 is KGHSH, CDR2 LQKENI. The DNA for the CDR3 is TGTGCCAGCTCACCAAGAAATCTCGCGAACACCGGGGAGCTGTTTTTT. It codes for CASSPRNLANTGELFF.

This clonotype was seen only a few times. V gene TRBV20-1 combines with J gene TRBJ1-3, with D uncertain. Germline V CDR1 and CDR2: DFQATT, SNEGSKA (reference sequence). Between the trimmed V and J ends, which lost 0 bases and 0 bases, there was a span of 6 bases. CDR3 length: 14 amino acids. Here the CDR3 DNA reads TGCAGTGCTAGAGATGGTCTCTCTGGAAACACCATATATTTT. Its translation is CSARDGLSGNTIYF.

V usage is TRBV7-9 and J usage is TRBJ2-7, with TRBD2 identical over 8 bases. Germline-derived CDR1 and CDR2 are SEHNR and FQNEAQ (reference sequence). V was clipped by 2 bases and J by 7 bases; unmatched bases: 13. This CDR3 spans 16 amino acids. CDR3 sequence (DNA): TGTGCCAGCAGCTTAAACCGGGAGGGCCCCGCGGGGGAGCAGTACTTC. Its protein is CASSLNREGPAGEQYF.

Many counts were recorded for this clonotype. The rearrangement uses TRBV19 and TRBJ2-1; possible D gene TRBD2, 6 bases. The germline V gene has CDR1 LNHDA and CDR2 SQIVND (reference sequence). The CDR3 loop spans 16 amino acids. Trimming removed 2 bases at V and 4 bases at J, with 15 bases between. The CDR3 bases are TGTGCCAGTAGTATACGATCGACGGGGGTTTACAATGAGCAGTTCTTC. Translating gives CASSIRSTGVYNEQFF.

The chain recombines TRBV7-2 with TRBJ1-6; no firm D call. The CDR3 runs 13 residues. Between the trimmed V and J ends, which lost 5 bases and 8 bases, there was a span of 10 bases. Germline-derived CDR1 and CDR2 are SGHTA and FQGNSA. The CDR3 loop is CASSPENYSPLHF. The CDR3 coding sequence is TGTGCCAGCAGCCCTGAAAATTATTCACCCCTCCACTTT.

The chain links TRBV5-1 to TRBJ2-5; TRBD1 agrees at 7 bases. Germline loops: CDR1 SGHRS, CDR2 YFSETQ. This CDR3 has 16 residues. J was trimmed by 4 bases and V by 2 bases; bases with no gene match: 11. Written as DNA, the CDR3 is TGCGCCAGCAGCTTCCTTGGACAGGCCTCCGGAGAGACCCAGTACTTC. Its protein product is CASSFLGQASGETQYF.

This clonotype was picked up a small number of times. The rearrangement links TRBV6-5 to TRBJ2-7; perhaps TRBD2 as D (6 bases). This CDR3 spans 14 amino acids. CDR1 is MNHEY, CDR2 SVGAGI, per germline. The V gene lost 2 bases and the J gene lost 2 bases, with 10 bases spanning the gap. CDR3 sequence reads: CASSYRGVPYEQYF. The CDR3 DNA reads TGTGCCAGCAGTTACCGCGGGGTGCCCTACGAGCAGTACTTC.

The chain couples TRBV19 to TRBJ2-2; TRBD2 aligns across 11 bases. V lost 5 bases to trimming and J lost 5 bases; unmatched junction nucleotides: 7. Germline V lookup: CDR1 LNHDA, CDR2 SQIVND (reference sequence). This CDR3 region has 16 residues. The CDR3 region has the DNA TGTGCCAGTAGTGCTAGCGGGAGGCGCTTGACCGGGGAGCTGTTTTTT. Amino acid sequence: CASSASGRRLTGELFF.

This clonotype was seen many times. This chain uses TRBV7-2 with TRBJ2-1; D is ambiguous. Germline V CDR1 and CDR2: SGHTA, FQGNSA. The ends were cut back, 3 bases at V and 10 bases at J, with 10 bases in the middle. The CDR3 sequence is 12 residues long. CDR3 protein: CASSFTGSEQFF. CDR3 nucleotides: TGTGCCAGCAGCTTCACCGGGTCAGAGCAGTTCTTC.

As DNA, the CDR3 is TGTGCCAGCAGCTTAGTTCAAGGAGGCGAGCAGTACTTC. Encoded protein: CASSLVQGGEQYF. The V gene is TRBV7-9, the J gene TRBJ2-7; D may be TRBD2 (5 bases). CDR3 length: 13 residues. In germline, CDR1 is SEHNR, CDR2 FQNEAQ (reference sequence). The V and J ends lost 1 base and 6 bases respectively, with 10 bases between them.

In this sample, this clonotype turned up many times. The gene calls are TRBV7-2 and TRBJ2-3; a weak D match, TRBD1 (6 bases). Germline V gene lookup returns CDR1 SGHTA and CDR2 FQGNSA. The V gene lost 2 bases and the J gene lost 0 bases, with 12 bases spanning the gap. This CDR3 region has 16 residues. The CDR3 DNA reads as TGTGCCAGCAGCTTAATTGGGGGCCCTAGCACAGATACGCAGTATTTT. It encodes CASSLIGGPSTDTQYF.

This clonotype was counted only a few times. The chain is built from TRBV6-2 or TRBV6-3 and TRBJ1-1; 10 bases fit TRBD1. This CDR3 contains 17 residues. Trimming removed 3 bases from V and 0 bases from J; junction bases left unmatched: 7. Germline-derived CDR1 and CDR2 are MNHEY and SVGEGT. The CDR3 is CASSYGPGQGLNTEAFF. The CDR3 DNA sequence: TGTGCCAGCAGTTATGGCCCGGGACAGGGGCTGAACACTGAAGCTTTCTTT.

This clonotype was seen more than once but under ten times. This chain joins TRBV7-8 and TRBJ2-3, with D possibly matching TRBD1 (6 bases). Germline CDR1 SGHVS, CDR2 FQNEAQ. V lost 5 bases, J lost 5 bases, and 11 bases lay in between. This CDR3 has 13 residues. The CDR3 spells CASSQGSGDTQYF. DNA of the CDR3: TGTGCCAGCAGCCAGGGGAGTGGAGATACGCAGTATTTT.

This clonotype occurred a few times. The chain is built from TRBV9 and TRBJ2-3; 7 bases line up with TRBD2. V shed 0 bases, J shed 0 bases, and the junction held 4 bases outside the gene matches. The length of the CDR3 is 16 residues. Germline V gene data show CDR1 as SGDLS and CDR2 as YYNGEE. The DNA of the CDR3 is TGTGCCAGCAGCGTAGAAGGCGGGGGAAGCACAGATACGCAGTATTTT. This gives the protein CASSVEGGGSTDTQYF.

This rearrangement joins TRBV6-2 or TRBV6-3 to TRBJ1-4; no firm D call. Trimming took 8 bases from V and 4 from J, leaving 5 bases between them. In germline, CDR1 is MNHEY, CDR2 SVGEGT. This CDR3 contains 11 residues. The CDR3 DNA follows: TGTGCCAGCGCGAATAATGAAAAACTGTTTTTT. This translates into CASANNEKLFF.

This clonotype was detected ten times or more. The chain recombines TRBV7-2 with TRBJ2-1; 8 bases fit TRBD2. Germline V gives CDR1 SGHTA, CDR2 FQGNSA. The V gene end was trimmed by 1 base and the J gene end by 3 bases; junction bases not matched to a gene: 5. This CDR3 has 16 amino acids. CDR3 DNA: TGTGCCAGCAGCTTAGGTGTTGGGACTAGCTACAATGAGCAGTTCTTC. Protein product: CASSLGVGTSYNEQFF.

This chain links TRBV9 with TRBJ2-1; D not resolved. The germline gives CDR1 SGDLS, CDR2 YYNGEE. CDR3 length equals 16 residues. V dropped 7 bases and J dropped 4 bases, with 21 bases sitting between them. For the CDR3, the DNA is TGTGCCAGCGGCCCCCATCAAAGGGCCGAGTACAATGAGCAGTTCTTC. Its translation: CASGPHQRAEYNEQFF.

This clonotype occurred many times. The chain joins TRBV7-3 to TRBJ1-6, with 8 positions matching TRBD1. Germline CDR1 reads SGHTA; CDR2 reads FQGTGA. V dropped 1 base and J dropped 8; count of bases not matched to a gene: 7. CDR3 length: 16 amino acids. CDR3 region: CASSLSGTGVYSPLHF. The CDR3, as DNA: TGTGCCAGCAGCTTAAGTGGGACAGGAGTATATTCACCCCTCCACTTT.

This clonotype was seen ten or more times. V usage is TRBV6-1 and J usage is TRBJ2-3; no definite D call. Germline CDR1 is MNHNS and CDR2 is SASEGT. There are 16 residues in the CDR3. V was shortened by 7 bases and J by 4 bases, with 21 bases between the two germline ends. DNA of the CDR3: TGTGCCAGCACCATCATACGATCTCCGAGCGCAGATACGCAGTATTTT. It specifies CASTIIRSPSADTQYF.

As regards this clonotype: This may arise from a read error, as a much more abundant clone is one base away. The V call is TRBV27, the J call TRBJ1-4, with D tentatively TRBD1 (5 bases). Germline CDR1 MNHEY, CDR2 SMNVEV (reference sequence). This CDR3 has 17 residues. Trimming cost V 2 bases and J 8 bases, with 21 bases left between them. This chain's CDR3 is CASSLTLGSGSREKLFF. Written as DNA, the CDR3 is TGTGCCAGCAGTTTAACGTTAGGATCAGGGAGTAGGGAAAAACTGTTTTTT.